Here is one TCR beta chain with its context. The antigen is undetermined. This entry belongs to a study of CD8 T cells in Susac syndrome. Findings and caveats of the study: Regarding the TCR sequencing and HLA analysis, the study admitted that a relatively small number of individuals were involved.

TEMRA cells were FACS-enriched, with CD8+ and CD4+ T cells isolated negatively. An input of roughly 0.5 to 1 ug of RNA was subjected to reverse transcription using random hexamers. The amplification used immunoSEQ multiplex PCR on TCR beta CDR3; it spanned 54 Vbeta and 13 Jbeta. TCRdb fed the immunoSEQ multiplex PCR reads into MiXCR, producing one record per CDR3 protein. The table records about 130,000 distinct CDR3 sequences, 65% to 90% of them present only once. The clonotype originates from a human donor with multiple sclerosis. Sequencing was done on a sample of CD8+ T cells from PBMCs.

The CDR3 DNA is TGTGCCAGCAGTGACCGACTAGCGGATGAGCAGTTCTTC. Protein sequence: CASSDRLADEQFF. This chain links TRBV9 with TRBJ2-1; 9 nucleotides agree with TRBD2. CDR3 length: 13 amino acids. Germline CDR1 is SGDLS and CDR2 is YYNGEE. J was trimmed by 8 bases and V by 5 bases; bases with no gene match: 5.